The text below deals with one TCR beta chain. Produced via immunoSEQ multiplex PCR; TCRdb's table is partial and in-frame only. The repertoire holds 230,000 or so clones, 65% to 85% seen once, with just over 8.5% in the top ten. The record originates from a study of blood T cell repertoires in COVID-19. In germline, CDR1 is SGHTA, CDR2 FQGNSA. The CDR3 contains 15 residues. The chain combines TRBV7-2 with TRBJ2-7, with D possibly TRBD1 on 5 matching bases. The sequenced sample consisted of peripheral blood. The TCR originated in a man aged 40-55 years with active or convalescent COVID-19. The CDR3 region is CVVPSTGRSFHEQYF. Written as DNA, the CDR3 is TGTGTCGTACCCTCCACAGGTCGTAGTTTTCACGAGCAGTACTTC.